These 6 T cell receptor beta chains originate from one sample sequenced in a study. Tregs were sorted as CD4+CD25+CD127-/low cells. TCRdb reprocessed the 5' RACE reads with MiXCR, giving one entry per CDR3 protein. The sample has some 9,800 distinct CDR3 sequences, less than 30% seen once. The specimen was Tregs sorted from blood. Receptors were obtained from a female donor with breast cancer.

Judged by abundance, this clonotype is medium-sized (0.01 to 0.1%). This chain connects TRBV4-1 to TRBJ1-5; the D is unclear. The CDR3 has 16 residues. Germline V gene data show CDR1 as MGHRA and CDR2 as YSYEKL. The V end lost 1 base, the J end lost 0 bases, and 10 bases lay between the germline ends. CDR3 region: CASSQGGIYSNQPQHF. The CDR3 coding sequence is TGCGCCAGCAGCCAAGGAGGTATCTATAGCAATCAGCCCCAGCATTTT.

In regard to this clonotype: A single base separates this from a much larger clone, so it may be a read error. V usage is TRBV7-9 and J usage is TRBJ2-2, with 8 bases matching TRBD1. The germline V gene encodes CDR1 SEHNR and CDR2 FQNEAQ (reference sequence). This CDR3 is built from 16 residues. The CDR3 reads CVSSAQDRVGTGELFF. As DNA, the CDR3 is TGTGTCAGCAGCGCCCAGGACAGGGTAGGAACCGGGGAGCTGTTTTTT.

This clonotype was seen many times. This chain connects TRBV6-5 to TRBJ2-6, with 10 bases aligning to TRBD2. This CDR3 region has 20 residues. V gave up 5 bases and J gave up 0 bases; unmatched junction bases: 13. Germline-derived CDR1 and CDR2 are MNHEY and SVGAGI. In DNA, the CDR3 is TGTGCCAGCAGTACGCCCTGGGAACTAGCGGGAAACTCTGGGGCCAACGTCCTGACTTTC. Protein: CASSTPWELAGNSGANVLTF.

This clonotype occurred many times. V is TRBV25-1 and J is TRBJ1-6; D gene unclear. Deletions cut 4 bases from V and 2 bases from J, with 12 bases between. CDR1 MGHDK and CDR2 SYGVNS come from the germline V gene. The CDR3 loop spans 16 amino acids. CDR3 nucleotide sequence: TGTGCCAGCAGTGGGGGTGTGGGCCCCTATAATTCACCCCTCCACTTT. It codes for CASSGGVGPYNSPLHF.

This clonotype was counted ten times or more. The chain combines TRBV7-2 with TRBJ2-1; the match to TRBD1 covers 8 bases. The CDR3 length is 14 residues. Germline CDR1 is SGHTA and CDR2 is FQGNSA. With 8 bases clipped from V and 6 bases from J, the junction kept 9 bases outside the gene matches. The CDR3: CASGEQGGGNEQFF. The CDR3 DNA is TGTGCCAGCGGGGAACAGGGGGGTGGCAATGAGCAGTTCTTC.

In this sample, this clonotype is medium-sized (0.01 to 0.1%). J is TRBJ1-1 and V is TRBV20-1; D may be TRBD1 (6 bases). This CDR3 spans 15 amino acids. Germline loops: CDR1 DFQATT, CDR2 SNEGSKA (reference sequence). V was clipped by 0 bases and J by 1 base, with 12 bases between them. The CDR3 DNA reads TGCAGTGCTAGAGAGGGAGGCAGGGGGAACACTGAAGCTTTCTTT. Its translation is CSAREGGRGNTEAFF.